This entry lists 4 T cell receptor beta chains sequenced from one sample in a study of shared T cell receptors in the human thymus. TCRdb's copy holds only in-frame clones and misses some; the assay was immunoSEQ multiplex PCR. The top ten clones hold 0.0095% to 0.013% of a sample with around 730,000 clones, roughly 85% of them seen once. The same specimen was also included in a second study, on human thymus T cells.

The sequencing sample was made of thymocytes. The origin of the receptors is a girl in the first two years of life with a congenital heart defect.

The chain uses TRBV7-2 and TRBJ2-7, with TRBD1 matching over 8 bases. Unmatched junction bases numbered 15, after V lost 6 bases and J lost 8 bases. CDR1 is SGHTA, CDR2 FQGNSA, per germline. The CDR3 runs 15 residues. As DNA, the CDR3 is TGTGCCAGCAGATCCCTACAGGGGGAGTTTGACAAGCAGTACTTC. Translation: CASRSLQGEFDKQYF.

J is TRBJ2-5 and V is TRBV6-6, with a weak D call TRBD1 (7 bases). The germline V and J ends were trimmed by 0 bases and 5 bases, with 10 bases remaining between them. From germline, CDR1 is MNHNY and CDR2 SVGAGI (reference sequence). The CDR3 consists of 14 residues. This CDR3 is CASSYSPGGETQYF. CDR3 sequence (DNA): TGTGCCAGCAGTTACTCCCCAGGGGGGGAGACCCAGTACTTC.

The V and J genes are TRBV9 and TRBJ2-5; TRBD2 agrees at 12 bases. V gave up 1 base and J gave up 6 bases; unmatched junction bases: 4. From germline, CDR1 is SGDLS and CDR2 YYNGEE. The CDR3 consists of 15 residues. Here the CDR3 reads CASSVNTSGGKTQYF. The CDR3 coding sequence is TGTGCCAGCAGCGTAAATACTAGCGGGGGGAAGACCCAGTACTTC.

The chain carries TRBV5-1 and TRBJ1-3; D is undetermined. The CDR3 loop spans 16 amino acids. The germline V gene encodes CDR1 SGHRS and CDR2 YFSETQ. The ends were cut back, 2 bases at V and 0 bases at J, with 12 bases in the middle. CDR3 in amino acids: CASSFSPRYSGNTIYF. The CDR3 DNA follows: TGCGCCAGCAGCTTTTCTCCCCGTTACTCTGGAAACACCATATATTTT.